Listed below are T cell receptor beta chains from one sample, sequenced in a study of T cell responses to AZD1222 COVID-19 vaccine. Produced via immunoSEQ multiplex PCR; TCRdb's table is partial and in-frame only. The table lists 180,000 or so clones, 94% of them singletons. Here the sequenced sample was peripheral blood, taken on day 0 of AZD1222 vaccination. The origin of the receptors is an adult in good health. CDR3s include the opening cysteine and the closing phenylalanine or tryptophan. A D gene is named only where the DNA matches it firmly. Some rows have no size entry. The others give once, few or many, or a class for an expanded clone.

few | TRBJ2-7 | NA | TRBV29-1 | TGCAGCGTCCCCATGGGCGGGTCCGGCGGAGAGCAGTACTTC | CSVPMGGSGGEQYF
once | TRBJ2-7 | NA | TRBV2 | TGTGCCAGCAGGCAGAACTACGAGCAGTACTTC | CASRQNYEQYF
NA | TRBJ1-5 | NA | TRBV15 | TGTGCCACCAGCAGATCCGGGGGGCGAGGGCAGCCCCAGCATTTT | CATSRSGGRGQPQHF
NA | TRBJ2-5 | NA | TRBV7-3 | TGTGCCAGCAGCTTAAGTTCGGGGTACCAAGAGACCCAGTACTTC | CASSLSSGYQETQYF
NA | TRBJ1-5 | NA | TRBV6-5 | TGTGCCAGCACCGCTTGGGGAGTCAATCAGCCCCAGCATTTT | CASTAWGVNQPQHF
NA | TRBJ2-3 | NA | TRBV18 | TGTGCCAGCTCACCAGAATCGGGAGCTACCACAGATACGCAGTATTTT | CASSPESGATTDTQYF
NA | TRBJ1-3 | NA | TRBV6-6 | TGTGCCAGCAGGACCCGTGACGGAAACACCATATATTTT | CASRTRDGNTIYF
NA | TRBJ2-2 | TRBD2 | TRBV18 | TGTGCCAGCTCACCTTCCACGCGGGAGGGAATCGGGGAGCTGTTTTTT | CASSPSTREGIGELFF
NA | TRBJ1-5 | TRBD1 | TRBV7-2 | TGTGCCAGCAGCTACAGGGGAAATCAGCCCCAGCATTTT | CASSYRGNQPQHF
once | TRBJ1-3 | NA | TRBV5-5 | TGTGCCAGCAGCTTGCAGGGTAGTAGGCCTGCCTCTGGAAACACCATATATTTT | CASSLQGSRPASGNTIYF
once | TRBJ2-3 | TRBD2 | TRBV19 | TGTGCCAGTCAAGGACTAGCGGGACGCACACCAACAACAGATACGCAGTATTTT | CASQGLAGRTPTTDTQYF
NA | TRBJ1-1 | NA | TRBV5-4 | TGTGCCAGCAGCTTCGGTGGCAGGGAGGACACTGAAGCTTTCTTT | CASSFGGREDTEAFF
NA | TRBJ1-2 | NA | TRBV28 | TGTGCCAGCAGTCCGTGGCTGGCAGGAGCTAACTATGGCTACACCTTC | CASSPWLAGANYGYTF
NA | TRBJ2-7 | NA | TRBV4-1 | TGCGCCAGCAGCAGAGACCGCGGGGCGTCGGACGAGCAGTACTTC | CASSRDRGASDEQYF
NA | TRBJ2-1 | NA | TRBV7-6 | TGTGCCAGCAGCTTAGGGCCGTCCAATGAGCAGTTCTTC | CASSLGPSNEQFF
NA | TRBJ1-1 | NA | TRBV11-2 | TGTGCCAGCAGCTTAGCCCCGGGCCAGAACACTGAAGCTTTCTTT | CASSLAPGQNTEAFF
NA | TRBJ1-2 | NA | TRBV6-5 | TGTGCCAGCAGCCGGGGGGGGATGGCTAACTATGGCTACACCTTC | CASSRGGMANYGYTF
NA | TRBJ1-5 | NA | TRBV10-3 | TGTGCCATCAGTGAGTCCTTAAGCCAGCCCCAGCATTTT | CAISESLSQPQHF
NA | TRBJ1-2 | NA | TRBV5-8 | TGTGCCAGCAGCTCGGTCTTTAACTATGGCTACACCTTC | CASSSVFNYGYTF
NA | TRBJ1-1 | NA | TRBV29-1 | TGCAGCGGTCGCGGGGCTGGTGGTACTGAAGCTTTCTTT | CSGRGAGGTEAFF
once | TRBJ1-5 | TRBD1 | TRBV10-3 | TGTGCCATCAGTGAGGACAGGGCTAGCAATCAGCCCCAGCATTTT | CAISEDRASNQPQHF
few | TRBJ1-1 | TRBD1 | TRBV6-2/TRBV6-3 | TGTGCCAGCAGTTACTCGGCAGGGGGCACTGAAGCTTTCTTT | CASSYSAGGTEAFF
once | TRBJ2-2 | NA | TRBV3-1/TRBV3-2 | TGTGCCAGCAGCCAAGGAACCGGGGAGATCGGGGAGCTGTTTTTT | CASSQGTGEIGELFF
NA | TRBJ1-2 | NA | TRBV24-1 | TGTGCCACCAGTGATCCACAGGGTCGGGGCTACACCTTC | CATSDPQGRGYTF
NA | TRBJ1-1 | NA | TRBV28 | TGTGCCAGCAGTTTGAGAGTAAACACTGAAGCTTTCTTT | CASSLRVNTEAFF
NA | TRBJ2-2 | TRBD2 | TRBV7-2 | TGTGCCAGCAGCCCCCTAGCGGGATTGAACACCGGGGAGCTGTTTTTT | CASSPLAGLNTGELFF
once | TRBJ1-2 | NA | TRBV2 | TGTGCCAGCAGTGATTCTCACGGACCTAACTATGGCTACACCTTC | CASSDSHGPNYGYTF
NA | TRBJ2-7 | NA | TRBV27 | TGTGCCAGCAGTTTAGCGGCGCTAAACTACGAGCAGTACTTC | CASSLAALNYEQYF
once | TRBJ2-1 | NA | TRBV11-3 | TGTGCCAGCAGCTTAGTGCGCGGGTCAAATGAGCAGTTCTTC | CASSLVRGSNEQFF
NA | TRBJ2-5 | NA | TRBV27 | TGTGCCAGCAGTTTATTCGGACTTCCCGGGAGCTTCCAAGAGACCCAGTACTTC | CASSLFGLPGSFQETQYF
NA | TRBJ1-2 | TRBD1 | TRBV19 | TGTGCCAGTACCAGACAGGGGGCAGACTATGGCTACACCTTC | CASTRQGADYGYTF
once | TRBJ2-7 | TRBD1 | TRBV2 | TGTGCCAGCAGGGACGGACAGGGCGTATCCTACGAGCAGTACTTC | CASRDGQGVSYEQYF
once | TRBJ1-1 | NA | TRBV5-5 | TGTGCCAGCAGCTTGAGGCAGCGGGGGGGCACTGAAGCTTTCTTT | CASSLRQRGGTEAFF
NA | TRBJ1-2 | NA | TRBV7-8 | TGTGCCAGCAGCCATGCATTGGATGGCTACACCTTC | CASSHALDGYTF
NA | TRBJ1-1 | NA | TRBV20-1 | TGCAGTGCTAGTCCGGGGGGGAACACTGAAGCTTTCTTT | CSASPGGNTEAFF
NA | TRBJ2-7 | NA | TRBV6-1 | TGTGCCAGCAGTGAGCGCAGGTTGGTAGTGGTCGAGCAGTACTTC | CASSERRLVVVEQYF
NA | TRBJ1-2 | TRBD1 | TRBV6-4 | TGTGCCAGCAGACCAGGGGGCAACGCCCGAGCTAACTATGGCTACACCTTC | CASRPGGNARANYGYTF
NA | TRBJ2-1 | TRBD2 | TRBV6-1 | TGTGCCAGCAGTGAAGAGAGCGGGAGGCTAGTTGATGAGCAGTTCTTC | CASSEESGRLVDEQFF
NA | TRBJ2-7 | NA | TRBV5-4 | TGTGCCAGCAGCCTTGTATACGCGAGATTGAACGAGCAGTACTTC | CASSLVYARLNEQYF
NA | TRBJ2-2 | TRBD2 | TRBV24-1 | TGTGCCACCAGTAAAACCCTAGCGGGCACCGGGGAGCTGTTTTTT | CATSKTLAGTGELFF
NA | TRBJ2-1 | NA | TRBV27 | TGTGCCAGCAGTCACCAGGGGGGCTCCTACAATGAGCAGTTCTTC | CASSHQGGSYNEQFF
NA | TRBJ2-1 | TRBD2 | TRBV5-5 | TGTGCCAGCAGCTTGATCGCTGTGGGCCTAGCGGGAGAGGGGGAGCAGTTCTTC | CASSLIAVGLAGEGEQFF
NA | TRBJ1-2 | NA | TRBV6-1 | TGTGCCAGCAGTGAGCTGACAGCCGAGGTTGGCTACACCTTC | CASSELTAEVGYTF
once | TRBJ1-2 | NA | TRBV30 | TGTGCCTGGAGGATCGAGGGGCCCCACTATGGCTACACCTTC | CAWRIEGPHYGYTF
NA | TRBJ2-7 | NA | TRBV28 | TGTGCCAGCAGTTCCGGGGTTTTGGTCTACGAGCAGTACTTC | CASSSGVLVYEQYF
NA | TRBJ2-5 | NA | TRBV6-2/TRBV6-3 | TGTGCCAGCAGCCTCTGGGAGCGCAAACTCCAAGAGACCCAGTACTTC | CASSLWERKLQETQYF
NA | TRBJ2-2 | NA | TRBV5-1 | TGCGCCAGCAGGATCAGTCAAGCGAACACCGGGGAGCTGTTTTTT | CASRISQANTGELFF
NA | TRBJ2-1 | TRBD2 | TRBV5-4 | TGTGCCAGCAGCTCTGGAGGGGCGGGAGGGACCATCGATGAGCAGTTCTTC | CASSSGGAGGTIDEQFF
NA | TRBJ1-5 | TRBD1 | TRBV28 | TGTGCCATCCGACAGGGGGAGCGTCAGCCCCAGCATTTT | CAIRQGERQPQHF